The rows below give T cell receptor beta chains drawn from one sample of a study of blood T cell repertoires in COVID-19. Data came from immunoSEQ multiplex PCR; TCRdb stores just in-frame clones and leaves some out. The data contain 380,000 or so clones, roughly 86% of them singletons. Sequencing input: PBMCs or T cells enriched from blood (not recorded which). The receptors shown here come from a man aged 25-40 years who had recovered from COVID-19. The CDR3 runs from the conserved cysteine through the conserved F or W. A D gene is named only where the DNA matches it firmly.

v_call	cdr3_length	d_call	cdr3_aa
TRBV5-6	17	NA	CASSLGPGGYSTGELFF
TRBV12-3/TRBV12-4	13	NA	CASSLTGNQPQHF
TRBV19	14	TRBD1	CASTEQGLYTEAFF
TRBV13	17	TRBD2	CASSLITSGSRGNEQFF
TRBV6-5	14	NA	CASSYAGGNYGYTF
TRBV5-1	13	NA	CASSLYGAYEQYF
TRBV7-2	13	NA	CASSPHSLTEAFF
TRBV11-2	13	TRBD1	CASSRDSQETQYF
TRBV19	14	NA	CASSAGAANTEAFF
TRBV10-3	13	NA	CAISATANQPQHF
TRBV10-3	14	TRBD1	CAISGYQGGTEAFF
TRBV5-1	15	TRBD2	CASSSPGLDYNEQFF
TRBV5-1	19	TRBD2	CASKYRETSGGRSYNEQFF
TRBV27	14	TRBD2	CASSLGGGIREQYF
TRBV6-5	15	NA	CASSYSSLRNTEAFF
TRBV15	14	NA	CATSPPEANYGYTF
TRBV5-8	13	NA	CASSLGTDYGYTF
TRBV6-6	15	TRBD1	CASSSPTGKITEAFF
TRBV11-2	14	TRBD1	CASSFQTGAETQYF
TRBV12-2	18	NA	CASRLAFPGQGLRQPQHF
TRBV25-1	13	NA	CASSDRVNTEAFF
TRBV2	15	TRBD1	CASSAATGGNQPQHF
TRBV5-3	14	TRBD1	CARRLQGSRQPQHF
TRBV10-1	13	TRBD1	CASSDQGAWELFF
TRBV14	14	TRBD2	CASSHSGGVYEQYF
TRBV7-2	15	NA	CASSLEPGGNQPQHF
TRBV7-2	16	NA	CASSLQPGALNYGYTF
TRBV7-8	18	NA	CASSLAPAISGGNQPQHF
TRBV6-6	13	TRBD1	CASRGTGDQPQHF
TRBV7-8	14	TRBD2	CASSSGTTTDTQYF
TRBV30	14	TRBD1	CAWGQGLPNTEAFF
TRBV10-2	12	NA	CASSDRASGYTF
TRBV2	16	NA	CASRLSRGAGTDTQYF
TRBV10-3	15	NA	CAISDGRFMNTEAFF
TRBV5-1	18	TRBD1	CASSLPPGQGAWYTEAFF
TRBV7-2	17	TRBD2	CASSLSPAGGPGDEQFF
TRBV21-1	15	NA	CASSKDLAGDEKLFF
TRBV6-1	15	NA	CASSDGGGARDEQFF
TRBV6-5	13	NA	CASRPSSGNTIYF
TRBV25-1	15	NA	CASSLAGEVGTEAFF
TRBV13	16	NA	CASSLKEAPHYEKLFF
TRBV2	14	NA	CASSRTEFTTEAFF
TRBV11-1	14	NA	CASSPDRYTGELFF
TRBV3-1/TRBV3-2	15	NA	CASSQGPYSNQPQHF
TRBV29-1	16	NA	CSVEEVYVPLNYGYTF
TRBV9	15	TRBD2	CASSVGRVPYNEQFF
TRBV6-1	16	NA	CASSEGLRGGNQPQHF
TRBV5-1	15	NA	CASSMRTLIDQPQHF
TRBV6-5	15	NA	CASSDGTLSTDTQYF
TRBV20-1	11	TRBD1	CSAWTGIEQFF
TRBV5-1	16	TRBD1	CASSLAGTGFTDTQYF
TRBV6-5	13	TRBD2	CASSTGLVYEQYF
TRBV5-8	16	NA	CASSSGQTRGNEKLFF
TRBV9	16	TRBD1	CASSARQGIPTGELFF
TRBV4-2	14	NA	CASSQDLMNTEAFF
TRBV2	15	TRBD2	CASSPSAGGPYEQYF
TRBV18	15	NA	CASSPGGTYTDTQYF
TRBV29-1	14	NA	CSVPNWEGVYGYTF
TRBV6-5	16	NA	CASSYRGRRAPETQYF
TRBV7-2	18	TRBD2	CASSLVLAGGHSSETQYF